This T cell receptor beta chain was captured in a study of blood T cells in healthy people across ages. This CDR3 has 14 amino acids. The germline V and J ends were trimmed by 6 bases and 1 base, with 9 bases remaining between them. Germline CDR1 and CDR2: MNHNY and SVGAGI (reference sequence). For this clonotype: Antigen specificity is unknown.

With a J-beta primer mix and a sample-barcoded 5' primer, a second PCR ran 7 to 11 cycles. Samples each returned at least 3 million CDR3-containing paired-end reads. TCRdb re-derived calls from the 5' RACE reads in MiXCR, one entry per CDR3 protein. The sample lists some 1,000,000 distinct CDR3 sequences, approximately 25% occurring once. Study-wide findings and caveats: Older age went with lower TCR beta diversity per million T cells, in a roughly linear way. When one million T cells were used, diversity estimates were thought to be underestimates.

This sample also belongs to another study, concerning T cells of mothers and their children. That paper notes: Related mother-child pairs showed slightly, non-significantly higher overlap than unrelated pairs.

The receptor was isolated from a girl aged 2-10 years in good health. Sequenced input: blood. The chain couples TRBV6-6 to TRBJ1-4; D is uncertain. CDR3 loop: CASSEYRTNEKLFF. The CDR3 DNA sequence: TGTGCCAGCAGCGAATATCGAACTAATGAAAAACTGTTTTTT.